Listed here are 7 T cell receptor beta chains from one sample, sequenced in a study of blood T cell repertoires in COVID-19. Only in-frame clones appear in the TCRdb table, and some are missing; sequencing was by immunoSEQ multiplex PCR. Altogether approximately 310,000 clones are present, 70% to 90% being singletons, with the ten largest covering 2.2%. The sample consisted of PBMCs or T cells enriched from blood (not recorded which). The origin of the receptors is a man aged 25-40 years who had recovered from COVID-19.

The rearrangement joins TRBV10-3 to TRBJ1-3; possibly TRBD1 for D (6 bases). Germline assignment: CDR1 ENHRY and CDR2 SYGVKD. V was shortened by 5 bases and J by 5 bases, with 13 bases between the two germline ends. This CDR3 spans 14 amino acids. CDR3 in DNA: TGTGCCATCAGTTTGTCCGGGACAAGAAACACCATATATTTT. This codes for CAISLSGTRNTIYF.

As DNA, the CDR3 is TGTGCCAGCAAGCGAACAGGGGCCCCTGAAGCTTTCTTT. It translates to CASKRTGAPEAFF. The rearrangement uses TRBV27 and TRBJ1-1; 7 nucleotides line up with TRBD1. Per the germline V gene, CDR1 is MNHEY and CDR2 is SMNVEV (reference sequence). This CDR3 spans 13 amino acids. V shed 7 bases and J 6 bases; nucleotides not matched to a gene: 8.

This clone was seen many times. The CDR3, as DNA: TGTGCCAGCAGTTACTCGGGTGCTCAGGCGCAGTATTTT. Its translation is CASSYSGAQAQYF. The chain links TRBV6-5 to TRBJ2-3; D not resolved. The CDR3 has 13 amino acids. Germline lookup yields CDR1 MNHEY and CDR2 SVGAGI. V gave up 0 bases and J gave up 10 bases, with 11 bases separating them.

The gene calls are TRBV6-5 and TRBJ1-5, with a weak D call TRBD1 (6 bases). The CDR3 totals 15 residues. Trimming took off 9 bases at V and 2 bases at J, with 17 bases between the two ends. From germline, CDR1 is MNHEY and CDR2 SVGAGI. The CDR3 sequence: CASEGGRGGNQPQHF. The CDR3 coding sequence is TGTGCCAGTGAAGGGGGGAGGGGAGGCAATCAGCCCCAGCATTTT.

This chain joins TRBV3-1 (or the pseudogene TRBV3-2) and TRBJ2-1; no clear D gene. CDR1 LGHDT and CDR2 YNNKEL come from the germline V gene (reference sequence). CDR3 length: 13 residues. Trimming removed 2 bases at V and 15 bases at J, with 17 bases between. For the CDR3, the DNA is TGTGCCAGCAGCCAATCAACACTGGGCGAAGGGTTCTTC. Protein product: CASSQSTLGEGFF.

The rearrangement joins TRBV2 to TRBJ2-7; 7 nucleotides agree with TRBD1. After removal of 7 bases from V and 2 bases from J, the junction contained 8 bases not matched to a gene. Per germline, CDR1 SNHLY and CDR2 FYNNEI. The CDR3 is 14 residues long. CDR3 in DNA: TGTGCCAGCAATCTCAGGGGGACAGCCTACGAGCAGTACTTC. Its translation is CASNLRGTAYEQYF.

This clone has just one count. The gene calls are TRBV27 and TRBJ1-4, with 9 bases matching TRBD1. The CDR3 length is 14 residues. In germline, CDR1 is MNHEY, CDR2 SMNVEV (reference sequence). Germline trimming cut 3 bases from V and 4 bases from J; bases unmatched to any gene: 0. CDR3 bases: TGTGCCAGCAGTTTGACAGGGGGTAATGAAAAACTGTTTTTT. Its protein is CASSLTGGNEKLFF.